This T cell receptor (beta chain) is from a study of Ad26.COV2.S vaccination and SARS-CoV-2 variants. Study-level information: Participants got Ad26.COV2.S intramuscularly, once or twice 56 days apart.

Data came from immunoSEQ multiplex PCR; TCRdb stores just in-frame clones and leaves some out. The profile shows about 420,000 clones, more than 75% of them singletons. Documented treatment: roughly 20 received Ad26.COV2.S at low or high dose, single or two shots; roughly five received placebo; per-sample allocation not given. Repertoires come from day 63 after the first vaccine or placebo injection. CDR1 MDHEN and CDR2 SYDVKM come from the germline V gene. This CDR3 region has 12 residues. Deletions cut 3 bases from V and 2 bases from J, with 4 bases between. The origin of this receptor is a person between 18 and 65 years old who received the Ad26.COV2.S COVID-19 vaccine or a placebo. Source: peripheral blood, taken in a trial of Ad26.COV2.S vaccine versus placebo. This chain links TRBV28 with TRBJ1-2; no clear D. CDR3 coding DNA: TGTGCCAGCAGTTTCTCAAACTATGGCTACACCTTC. It specifies CASSFSNYGYTF.